The 7 T cell receptor beta chains listed next were all sequenced from one sample in a study of blood T cell repertoires in COVID-19. Measured with immunoSEQ multiplex PCR; TCRdb has only the in-frame clones, and not every one. The repertoire consists of some 300,000 clones, with around 88% occurring once and the leading ten covering roughly 7%. Material for sequencing was peripheral blood. All receptors derive from a woman in her twenties or thirties who had recovered from COVID-19.

The genes are TRBV2 and TRBJ1-6; the D gene is possibly TRBD1 (5 bases). Trimming took off 4 bases at V and 2 bases at J, with 18 bases between the two ends. This CDR3 has 18 residues. Germline CDR1 is SNHLY and CDR2 is FYNNEI. The CDR3 nucleotides are TGTGCCAGCAGTGCGGCCAGCCCCATGACAGCCTATAATTCACCCCTCCACTTT. Protein: CASSAASPMTAYNSPLHF.

The chain links TRBV6-5 to TRBJ2-2; no firm D call. CDR3 size: 16 residues. V lost 1 base and J 0 bases, leaving 9 bases between the germline ends. Germline V CDR1 and CDR2: MNHEY, SVGAGI. The chain's CDR3 is CASSYWAGTNTGELFF. For the CDR3, the DNA is TGTGCCAGCAGTTACTGGGCAGGAACGAACACCGGGGAGCTGTTTTTT.

The chain uses TRBV6-4 and TRBJ2-3; the D is unclear. V lost 2 bases and J 4 bases, leaving 7 bases between the germline ends. CDR3 length: 13 amino acids. Germline CDR1 and CDR2: MRHNA and SNTAGT. CDR3 in DNA: TGTGCCAGCAGTGACCTGCCGGCAGATACGCAGTATTTT. Translation gives CASSDLPADTQYF.

This clone was detected only once. J is TRBJ1-5 and V is TRBV19, with 9 bases identical to TRBD1. Germline loops: CDR1 LNHDA, CDR2 SQIVND (reference sequence). The CDR3 totals 16 residues. V dropped 4 bases and J dropped 8; count of bases not matched to a gene: 12. CDR3 coding DNA: TGTGCCAGTAGTAACAGACCGGGACAGGGCCAAAAGCCCCAGCATTTT. This encodes CASSNRPGQGQKPQHF.

This sequence joins TRBV11-2 and TRBJ2-3, with D possibly matching TRBD1 (5 bases). V dropped 2 bases and J dropped 1 base, with 10 bases sitting between them. Germline V lookup: CDR1 SGHAT, CDR2 FQNNGV. The CDR3 runs 15 residues. CDR3 in DNA: TGTGCCAGCAGCTTACGACAGCGACGCACAGATACGCAGTATTTT. This encodes CASSLRQRRTDTQYF. The variable domain in full, with the rest retrieved from reference TRBV11-2 and TRBJ2-3, is EAGVAQSPRYKIIEKRQSVAFWCNPISGHATLYWYQQILGQGPKLLIQFQNNGVVDDSQLPKDRFSAERLKGVDSTLKIQPAKLEDSAVYLCASSLRQRRTDTQYFGPGTRLTVL.

The chain combines TRBV30 with TRBJ2-3; TRBD2 matches 7 bases. V trimming: 4 bases; J trimming: 4 bases; junction bases outside the gene matches: 14. Germline V gives CDR1 GTSNPN, CDR2 SVGIG (reference sequence). The CDR3 has 16 residues. The CDR3 sequence: CAWKKWGGIGPDTQYF. The CDR3 DNA reads TGTGCCTGGAAAAAGTGGGGGGGTATCGGCCCAGATACGCAGTATTTT.

Regarding this clone: Other DNA sequences in the same sample also yield this CDR3. The chain recombines TRBV7-9 with TRBJ1-5; D is unresolved. In germline, CDR1 is SEHNR, CDR2 FQNEAQ (reference sequence). The CDR3 length is 13 residues. With 1 base removed from V and 4 bases from J, the gap between germline ends came to 5 bases. The CDR3 sequence is CASSLGENQPQHF. The CDR3 nucleotides read TGTGCCAGCAGCTTAGGGGAGAATCAGCCCCAGCATTTT.